The 29 T cell receptor beta chains listed next were all sequenced from one sample in a study of T-cell reconstitution after alpha-beta-depleted transplantation in children. The library targeted TCRbeta and was prepared with unique molecular identifiers. Each CDR3 protein gets one entry after TCRdb re-called the PCR reads with MiXCR. The data hold 450,000 to 550,000 distinct CDR3 sequences, with about an eighth observed a single time. The material was PBMCs, mostly from graft donor cells, obtained 180 days after TCRalphabeta/CD19-depleted stem cell transplant. These receptors all stem from a female patient aged 2-10 years who had a stem cell transplant for aplastic anemia, so the T cells may come from the graft donor.

The sample holds many counts of this clonotype. The rearrangement uses TRBV5-1 and TRBJ1-4; a weak D match, TRBD1 (6 bases). Trimming stripped 0 bases from V and 7 bases from J, with 13 bases between. Per germline, CDR1 SGHRS and CDR2 YFSETQ. The CDR3 has 15 amino acids. The CDR3 region has the DNA TGCGCCAGCAGCTTGGCCGGGGGGCTAAGTGAAAAACTGTTTTTT. Protein product: CASSLAGGLSEKLFF. Using reference TRBV5-1 and TRBJ1-4 for the parts outside the CDR3, the full variable domain is KAGVTQTPRYLIKTRGQQVTLSCSPISGHRSVSWYQQTPGQGLQFLFEYFSETQRNKGNFPGRFSGRQFSNSRSEMNVSTLELGDSALYLCASSLAGGLSEKLFFGSGTQLSVL.

This clonotype has ten or more counts. This chain uses TRBV28 with TRBJ2-2; D ambiguous. Per germline, CDR1 MDHEN and CDR2 SYDVKM. V was shortened by 5 bases and J by 4 bases, with 5 bases between the two germline ends. The CDR3 length is 12 residues. The CDR3 nucleotides are TGTGCCAGCAGTCTCCTCACCGGGGAGCTGTTTTTT. Translated, it gives CASSLLTGELFF.

There are a few counts of this clonotype. The chain has TRBV20-1 and TRBJ2-7; unclear D gene. This CDR3 comprises 13 residues. Germline CDR1 is DFQATT and CDR2 is SNEGSKA (reference sequence). V lost 6 bases, J lost 0 bases, and 12 bases lay in between. The CDR3 bases are TGCAGTGCCCGGGCCAGGAGCTCCTACGAGCAGTACTTC. This gives the protein CSARARSSYEQYF.

The rearrangement links TRBV5-1 to TRBJ2-7; 8 bases line up with TRBD2. V lost 4 bases and J lost 3; bases outside the gene matches: 6. Germline lookup yields CDR1 SGHRS and CDR2 YFSETQ. The CDR3 runs 14 residues. The CDR3 bases are TGCGCCAGCAGCCAAGCGGGAGCTGGCTACGAGCAGTACTTC. Its translation is CASSQAGAGYEQYF.

This clonotype was counted a few times. The chain is built from TRBV11-2 and TRBJ2-2; D ambiguous. CDR1 is SGHAT and CDR2 is FQNNGV in the germline V gene. This CDR3 is built from 14 residues. Trimming took 5 bases from V and 2 from J, leaving 9 bases between them. The CDR3 DNA follows: TGTGCCAGCAGCCTGGTTCATAACACCGGGGAGCTGTTTTTT. As protein: CASSLVHNTGELFF.

Only a few counts were recorded for this clonotype. The DNA for the CDR3 is TGTGCCAGCAGTTACTCGGTAGCGGTCGAGACCCAGTACTTC. This codes for CASSYSVAVETQYF. V usage is TRBV6-5 and J usage is TRBJ2-5, with D perhaps matching TRBD2 (6 bases). Germline V gene lookup returns CDR1 MNHEY and CDR2 SVGAGI. This CDR3 is built from 14 residues. Trimming cost V 0 bases and J 5 bases, with 10 bases left between them.

This clonotype was observed a few times. The chain links TRBV5-1 to TRBJ2-3; the match to TRBD2 covers 11 bases. The CDR3 sequence is 17 residues long. Per the germline V gene, CDR1 is SGHRS and CDR2 is YFSETQ. J was trimmed by 4 bases and V by 0 bases; bases with no gene match: 7. In DNA form, the CDR3 reads TGCGCCAGCAGCTTGGCATTAGCGGGAGGGCCAGCAGATACGCAGTATTTT. Residues: CASSLALAGGPADTQYF.

This clonotype was recorded at least ten times. The chain has TRBV4-3 and TRBJ2-1; D might be TRBD2 (5 bases). V lost 1 base, J lost 3 bases, and 19 bases lay in between. Germline CDR1 reads LGHNA; CDR2 reads YSLEER. This CDR3 has 18 residues. The CDR3 protein is CASSQVETLGINYNEQFF. In DNA form, the CDR3 reads TGCGCCAGCAGCCAAGTGGAGACACTAGGCATCAACTACAATGAGCAGTTCTTC.

This clonotype was observed at least ten times. V usage is TRBV12-3 or TRBV12-4 and J usage is TRBJ1-4; D gene unclear. The CDR3 contains 13 residues. V shed 3 bases and J shed 2 bases, with 4 bases lying between them. This CDR3 is CASSFVTNEKLFF. CDR3 bases: TGTGCCAGCAGTTTTGTTACTAATGAAAAACTGTTTTTT.

The chain combines TRBV7-2 with TRBJ1-3, with no clear D. Germline CDR1 is SGHTA and CDR2 is FQGNSA. Trimming stripped 0 bases from V and 0 bases from J, with 9 bases between. The CDR3 spans 16 residues. The CDR3 DNA follows: TGTGCCAGCAGCTTAGCGCCCCCCGGCTCTGGAAACACCATATATTTT. Amino acid sequence: CASSLAPPGSGNTIYF.

This clonotype was seen many times. V usage is TRBV18 and J usage is TRBJ2-3; D remains ambiguous. Trimming took off 6 bases at V and 6 bases at J, with 10 bases between the two ends. The CDR3 runs 12 residues. Per the germline V gene, CDR1 is KGHSH and CDR2 is LQKENI. The CDR3 spells CASSPVRDTQYF. For the CDR3, the DNA is TGTGCCAGCTCCCCCGTGCGGGATACGCAGTATTTT.

The CDR3 DNA follows: TGTGCCAGCAGTGATGGGCATAATTCACCCCTCCACTTT. It yields the protein CASSDGHNSPLHF. The V gene is TRBV25-1, the J gene TRBJ1-6; D not resolved. Looked up from germline, CDR1 is MGHDK and CDR2 is SYGVNS. Trimming removed 3 bases from V and 5 bases from J, with 5 bases in between. The CDR3 spans 13 residues. Full variable domain (rest looked up from reference TRBV25-1 and TRBJ1-6): EADIYQTPRYLVIGTGKKITLECSQTMGHDKMYWYQQDPGMELHLIHYSYGVNSTEKGDLSSESTVSRIRTEHFPLTLESARPSHTSQYLCASSDGHNSPLHFGNGTRLTVT.

This chain connects TRBV20-1 to TRBJ1-5, with D uncertain. Per germline, CDR1 DFQATT and CDR2 SNEGSKA (reference sequence). V was pared by 5 bases and J by 4 bases, with 15 bases between. The CDR3 sequence is 14 residues long. The CDR3: CSAQRRAPNQPQHF. The CDR3 DNA is TGCAGTGCTCAACGACGGGCCCCGAATCAGCCCCAGCATTTT.

This clonotype was detected many times. CDR3 in amino acids: CASSLDGTSGNEQFF. The CDR3 DNA reads TGCGCCAGCAGCTTGGACGGGACTAGCGGCAATGAGCAGTTCTTC. The rearrangement uses TRBV5-1 and TRBJ2-1; 11 bases match TRBD2. The V segment lost 0 bases and the J segment 6 bases; nucleotides outside the gene matches: 2. The germline gives CDR1 SGHRS, CDR2 YFSETQ. CDR3 size: 15 residues.

In this sample, this clonotype turned up a few times. The rearrangement joins TRBV20-1 to TRBJ1-2; D not certain. V gave up 4 bases and J gave up 1 base, with 4 bases separating them. Germline assignment: CDR1 DFQATT and CDR2 SNEGSKA (reference sequence). The CDR3 is made up of 11 amino acids. CDR3 in amino acids: CSATYNYGYTF. Here the CDR3 DNA reads TGCAGTGCTACATATAACTATGGCTACACCTTC.

This chain links TRBV6-1 with TRBJ2-7; D is ambiguous. There are 12 residues in the CDR3. CDR1 MNHNS and CDR2 SASEGT come from the germline V gene. With 10 bases removed from V and 3 bases from J, the gap between germline ends came to 13 bases. DNA for the CDR3: TGTGCCACCCATAAGGTTCTCTACGAGCAGTACTTC. This translates into CATHKVLYEQYF.

Only a few counts were recorded for this clonotype. The chain carries TRBV5-4 and TRBJ2-6; D ambiguous. Germline-derived CDR1 and CDR2 are SGHNT and YYREEE (reference sequence). The CDR3 has 17 residues. Trimming cost V 4 bases and J 0 bases, with 14 bases left between them. DNA of the CDR3: TGTGCCAGCAGCCCCTTTCTTGGCATCTCTGGGGCCAACGTCCTGACTTTC. Protein product: CASSPFLGISGANVLTF.

This rearrangement joins TRBV7-9 to TRBJ1-4; 7 nucleotides match TRBD1. Germline values: CDR1 SEHNR, CDR2 FQNEAQ (reference sequence). Unmatched junction bases numbered 6, after V lost 5 bases and J lost 0 bases. There are 16 residues in the CDR3. The CDR3 bases are TGTGCCAGCAGCCGCCGACAGGGTACAACTAATGAAAAACTGTTTTTT. Translation gives CASSRRQGTTNEKLFF.

This clonotype was seen a handful of times. This chain uses TRBV28 with TRBJ1-2; D call uncertain. The CDR3 has 15 amino acids. V was shortened by 0 bases and J by 4 bases, with 12 bases between the two germline ends. Germline V gene data show CDR1 as MDHEN and CDR2 as SYDVKM. CDR3 sequence reads: CASSLWGTEIYGYTF. Here the CDR3 DNA reads TGTGCCAGCAGTTTATGGGGTACCGAAATCTATGGCTACACCTTC.

This clonotype was counted many times. The CDR3 sequence: CASSPAGIAKNIQYF. The CDR3 DNA reads TGCGCCAGCAGCCCGGCAGGAATAGCCAAAAACATTCAGTACTTC. The gene calls are TRBV4-3 and TRBJ2-4; the D is unclear. This CDR3 is 15 amino acids long. From germline, CDR1 is LGHNA and CDR2 YSLEER. V was shortened by 4 bases and J by 0 bases, with 10 bases between the two germline ends.

The chain joins TRBV7-9 to TRBJ2-7; maybe TRBD1 (5 bases). Trimming shortened V by 4 bases and J by 3 bases, and 16 bases separated the two germline ends. Germline assignment: CDR1 SEHNR and CDR2 FQNEAQ (reference sequence). This CDR3 is 15 amino acids long. The CDR3 protein is CASSYPQAPLYEQYF. In DNA, the CDR3 is TGTGCCAGCAGCTATCCACAGGCCCCTCTCTACGAGCAGTACTTC.

V usage is TRBV6-2 or TRBV6-3 and J usage is TRBJ2-3, with D possibly matching TRBD2 (5 bases). V was shortened by 7 bases and J by 6 bases, with 11 bases between the two germline ends. Germline lookup yields CDR1 MNHEY and CDR2 SVGEGT. The CDR3 spans 12 residues. CDR3 nucleotide sequence: TGTGCCAGCAAAGGACTCGTGGATACGCAGTATTTT. It codes for CASKGLVDTQYF.

This clonotype showed up many times. The J gene is TRBJ2-1, the V gene TRBV7-2; no firm D call. This CDR3 has 14 residues. In germline, CDR1 is SGHTA, CDR2 FQGNSA. V lost 3 bases, J lost 7 bases, and 13 bases lay in between. The CDR3, as DNA: TGTGCCAGCAGCTTGTCGCCCGGCGTGAATGAGCAGTTCTTC. Its protein is CASSLSPGVNEQFF.

V gene TRBV12-3 or TRBV12-4 combines with J gene TRBJ1-5; D is unclear. This CDR3 has 13 residues. Trimming removed 5 bases from V and 6 bases from J, with 11 bases in between. CDR3: CASSQTPFQPQHF. The DNA for the CDR3 is TGTGCCAGCAGTCAAACCCCGTTTCAGCCCCAGCATTTT.

In its sample, this clonotype was seen many times. The genes are TRBV5-1 and TRBJ2-7; D perhaps matches TRBD2 (5 bases). Trimming took off 0 bases at V and 7 bases at J, with 17 bases between the two ends. The CDR3 is 15 amino acids. Germline V gene lookup returns CDR1 SGHRS and CDR2 YFSETQ. The CDR3 DNA is TGCGCCAGCAGCTTGGCCGCTAGCTTGGGTGGAGAGCAGTACTTC. Encoded protein: CASSLAASLGGEQYF. Looking up the rest from reference TRBV5-1 and TRBJ2-7 gives the full variable domain: KAGVTQTPRYLIKTRGQQVTLSCSPISGHRSVSWYQQTPGQGLQFLFEYFSETQRNKGNFPGRFSGRQFSNSRSEMNVSTLELGDSALYLCASSLAASLGGEQYFGPGTRLTVT.

This clonotype was recorded a few times. This chain joins TRBV15 and TRBJ2-3; 8 positions agree with TRBD2. Germline CDR1 and CDR2: LNHNV and YYDKDF (reference sequence). This CDR3 comprises 18 residues. J gave up 2 bases and V 2 bases, and 12 bases lay outside the gene matches. DNA for the CDR3: TGTGCCACCAGCAGACAATCACCCGGACTAGCTATCACAGATACGCAGTATTTT. Protein product: CATSRQSPGLAITDTQYF.

J is TRBJ2-2 and V is TRBV7-2; 9 positions agree with TRBD2. In germline, CDR1 is SGHTA, CDR2 FQGNSA. Trimming took 4 bases from V and 5 from J; bases not matched to a gene: 5. This CDR3 contains 15 residues. The CDR3, as DNA: TGTGCCAGCAGCTCCTCGGCGGGAGGGACCGGGGAGCTGTTTTTT. As protein: CASSSSAGGTGELFF.

The chain recombines TRBV12-5 with TRBJ1-3; D is uncertain. The CDR3 covers 17 residues. Germline V gene lookup returns CDR1 LGHNT and CDR2 FRNRAP. V dropped 0 bases and J dropped 0 bases, with 12 bases sitting between them. The CDR3 bases are TGTGCTAGTGGTTTGGTACCCAACTGGTCCTCTGGAAACACCATATATTTT. Its translation: CASGLVPNWSSGNTIYF.

This clonotype showed up many times. The CDR3 sequence: CASSLDRVTGELFF. Written as DNA, the CDR3 is TGCGCCAGCAGCTTGGACCGCGTCACCGGGGAGCTGTTTTTT. V and J are TRBV5-1 and TRBJ2-2; D is undetermined. Trimming took off 0 bases at V and 4 bases at J, with 7 bases between the two ends. The CDR3 is 14 residues long. Looked up from germline, CDR1 is SGHRS and CDR2 is YFSETQ.